A selection of T cell receptor beta chains follows, all from one sample in a study of tumor-infiltrating lymphocytes in oesophageal squamous cell carcinoma. Each CDR3 protein gets one entry after TCRdb re-called the reads with MiXCR. The sample lists roughly 11,000 distinct CDR3 sequences, roughly three fifths occurring once. Specimen: blood. These receptors were collected from a female donor with esophageal squamous cell carcinoma. CDR3s include the opening cysteine and the closing phenylalanine or tryptophan. D genes are given only for firm matches. Some rows have no size entry. The others give once, few or many, or a class for an expanded clone.

J | D | V | size | DNA | CDR3
TRBJ2-1 | TRBD2 | TRBV7-2 | . | TGTGCCAGCAGCTTAAGCATTACTAGCGGGGCCGGATACAATGAGCAGTTCTTC | CASSLSITSGAGYNEQFF
TRBJ2-1 | TRBD1 | TRBV6-5 | . | TGTGCCAGCAGTCTCAGGGGGCTCTCCTACAATGAGCAGTTCTTC | CASSLRGLSYNEQFF
TRBJ2-1 | TRBD2 | TRBV7-3 | . | TGTGCCAGCAGCATACTAGCGGGGGGGCCCAATGAGCAGTTCTTC | CASSILAGGPNEQFF
TRBJ2-7 | . | TRBV6-1 | . | TGTGCCAGCAGTGCCACGGGCCTCGTCTCCTACGAGCAGTACTTC | CASSATGLVSYEQYF
TRBJ2-1 | . | TRBV12-3/TRBV12-4 | . | TGTGCCAGCAGCCCATCGCGCTACTCCTACAATGAGCAGTTCTTC | CASSPSRYSYNEQFF
TRBJ1-5 | . | TRBV6-5 | . | TGTGCCAGCAGTGAAGTTGGAGACAATCAGCCCCAGCATTTT | CASSEVGDNQPQHF
TRBJ2-7 | . | TRBV13 | . | TGTGCCAGCAGCTTAGGCTCTGGCGTTGAGCAGTACTTC | CASSLGSGVEQYF
TRBJ2-7 | . | TRBV6-2/TRBV6-3 | . | TGTGCCAGCACCAGTTCCCTGGAGCAGTACTTC | CASTSSLEQYF
TRBJ2-7 | TRBD2 | TRBV28 | many | TGTGCCAGCAGTTTTTCTCTAGCGGGAGGAGTGAAGGAGCAGTACTTC | CASSFSLAGGVKEQYF
TRBJ2-1 | TRBD1 | TRBV6-1 | . | TGTGCCAGCAGTTACGCGGACAGGGGTCGAGGGAATGAGCAGTTCTTC | CASSYADRGRGNEQFF
TRBJ2-1 | TRBD2 | TRBV11-2 | . | TGTGCCAGCAGCTCCCGTCTAGCGGGAGCTTACAATGAGCAGTTCTTC | CASSSRLAGAYNEQFF
TRBJ2-3 | TRBD2 | TRBV7-6 | . | TGTGCCAGCAGCTTAACCCCCCGCCTAGCGGGAGGGCTTGATACGCAGTATTTT | CASSLTPRLAGGLDTQYF
TRBJ2-5 | TRBD2 | TRBV5-1 | many | TGCGCCAGCAGCTCCGGGCGGGGGCAAGAGACCCAGTACTTC | CASSSGRGQETQYF
TRBJ2-7 | TRBD1 | TRBV11-2 | few | TGTGCCAGCAGCACGACAGGGCGCGATTCACCCCTCCACTTC | CASSTTGRDSPLHF
TRBJ2-5 | TRBD2 | TRBV7-6 | . | TGTGCCAGCAGCTGGGGAGGGCAGAAAGAGACCCAGTACTTC | CASSWGGQKETQYF
TRBJ2-7 | TRBD1 | TRBV10-1 | . | TGCGCCAGCAGTGAGTTGAGGACAGGGAAACCGTACGAGCAGTACTTC | CASSELRTGKPYEQYF
TRBJ2-7 | TRBD1 | TRBV6-1 | . | TGTGCCAGCGCCGGGACAGGGGGCGGCTACGAGCAGTACTTC | CASAGTGGGYEQYF
TRBJ1-1 | . | TRBV6-1 | medium-sized | TGTGCCAGCAGTGAATACGACCCGGGAACTGAAGCTTTCTTT | CASSEYDPGTEAFF
TRBJ2-6 | . | TRBV4-2 | many | TGTGCCAGCAGCCAAGGGGGGCTCTCTGGGGCCAACGTCCTGACTTTC | CASSQGGLSGANVLTF
TRBJ2-7 | . | TRBV7-9 | large | TGTGCCAGCAGCTCAACGGAGGGCTACGAGCAGTACTTC | CASSSTEGYEQYF
TRBJ2-5 | . | TRBV12-3/TRBV12-4 | . | TGTGCCAGCAGTTTCCGAGGGGAGGAGGAGACCCAGTACTTC | CASSFRGEEETQYF
TRBJ2-7 | . | TRBV11-1 | . | TGTGCCAGCAGCCCCCGGGACGCAAGTTTCTACGAGCAGTACTTC | CASSPRDASFYEQYF
TRBJ2-3 | TRBD1 | TRBV7-6 | . | TGTGCCAGCAGCCCACGACAGGGAAGCACAGATACGCAGTATTTT | CASSPRQGSTDTQYF
TRBJ2-3 | . | TRBV7-2 | . | TGTGCCAGCAGCTTATCCCTAGGGAGGCCAGATACGCAGTATTTT | CASSLSLGRPDTQYF
TRBJ2-1 | . | TRBV7-3 | few | TGTGCCAGCAGCTTAGGGGACAATGAGCAGTTCTTC | CASSLGDNEQFF
TRBJ2-1 | TRBD1 | TRBV7-2 | large | TGTGCCAGCAGCTTAGCCTCGGACAGGGGGCGGGGTGAGCAGTTCTTC | CASSLASDRGRGEQFF
TRBJ2-7 | . | TRBV4-1 | many | TGCGCCAGCAGCCAAGTTGACATGATTTTTTTTGGCGAGCAGTACTTC | CASSQVDMIFFGEQYF
TRBJ2-4 | . | TRBV7-2 | once | TGTGCCAGCAGCGTAGGCGGACAGAAAAACATTCAGTACTTC | CASSVGGQKNIQYF
TRBJ1-2 | . | TRBV20-1 | few | TGCAGTGCTAGGAAGGCAGGCTCGACTAACTATGGCTACACCTTC | CSARKAGSTNYGYTF
TRBJ2-7 | . | TRBV6-1 | medium-sized | TGTGCCAGCAGTAATTCCGACACTCCGATCACAGCCGAGCAGTACTTC | CASSNSDTPITAEQYF
TRBJ2-1 | TRBD2 | TRBV7-8 | . | TGTGCCAGCGGCCATGGGACTAGCGGGGACAATGAGCAGTTCTTC | CASGHGTSGDNEQFF
TRBJ2-1 | TRBD1 | TRBV7-2 | . | TGTGCCAGCAGCTCACGAGGGGGCTATTCCATACAGGAGCAGTTCTTC | CASSSRGGYSIQEQFF
TRBJ1-1 | . | TRBV7-8 | . | TGTGCCAGCAGCTTTTCTGGACAGCCGAACACTGAAGCTTTCTTT | CASSFSGQPNTEAFF
TRBJ2-3 | . | TRBV28 | . | TGTGCCAGCAGCTCGCTCGCCAGGGATACGCAGTATTTT | CASSSLARDTQYF
TRBJ2-7 | TRBD2 | TRBV6-8 | . | TGTGCCAGCAGTTACGATTTGCGGGGGACCTCCTACGAGCAGTACTTC | CASSYDLRGTSYEQYF
TRBJ2-7 | . | TRBV7-1 | . | TGTGCCAGCAGCTCCCGGACGGGAACCACCTACGAGCAGTACTTC | CASSSRTGTTYEQYF
TRBJ2-1 | . | TRBV6-6 | . | TGTGCCAGCATCTCGTCAAGGGGAGGGGGCAACAATGAGCAGTTCTTC | CASISSRGGGNNEQFF
TRBJ2-7 | . | TRBV7-6 | . | TGTGCCAGCGTCCCCGTCTCCTACGAGCAGTACTTC | CASVPVSYEQYF
TRBJ2-6 | . | TRBV7-2 | few | TGTGCCAGCAGCTTAGGGCAGGGGGCCAACGTCCTGACTTTC | CASSLGQGANVLTF
TRBJ2-7 | TRBD2 | TRBV5-1 | many | TGCGCCAGCAGCTCGTCTAGCGGGAGTGTAGAGCAGTACTTC | CASSSSSGSVEQYF